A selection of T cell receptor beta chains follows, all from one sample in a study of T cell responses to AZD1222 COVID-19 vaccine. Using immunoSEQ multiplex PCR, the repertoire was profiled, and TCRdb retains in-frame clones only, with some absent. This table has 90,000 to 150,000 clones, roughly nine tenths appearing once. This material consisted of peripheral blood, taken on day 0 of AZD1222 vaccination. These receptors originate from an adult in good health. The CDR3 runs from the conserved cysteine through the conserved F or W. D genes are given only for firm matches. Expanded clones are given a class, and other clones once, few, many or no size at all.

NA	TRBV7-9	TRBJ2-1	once	TGTGCCAGCTCACCACGGCAGTCCTACAATGAGCAGTTCTTC	CASSPRQSYNEQFF
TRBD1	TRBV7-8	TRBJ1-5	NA	TGTGCCAGCAGCCCCCTTCCTAGACAGGGGGGGCAGCCCCAGCATTTT	CASSPLPRQGGQPQHF
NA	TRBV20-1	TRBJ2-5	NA	TGCAGTGCTAGTCCTGCGACTCGGATTCGAGAGACCCAGTACTTC	CSASPATRIRETQYF
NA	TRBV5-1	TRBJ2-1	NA	TGCGCCAGCAGCTTGGTTGCAAATGAGCAGTTCTTC	CASSLVANEQFF
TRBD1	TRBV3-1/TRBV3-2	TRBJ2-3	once	TGTGCCAGCAGCCGGACAGGGGGGGCAGATACGCAGTATTTT	CASSRTGGADTQYF
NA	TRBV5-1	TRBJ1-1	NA	TGCGCCAGCAGCCCGGCTGGGGGCCTCACTGAAGCTTTCTTT	CASSPAGGLTEAFF
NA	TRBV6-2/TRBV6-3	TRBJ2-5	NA	TGTGCCAGCAGTTACGCAGGGGCTGGAGAGACCCAGTACTTC	CASSYAGAGETQYF
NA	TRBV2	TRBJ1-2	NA	TGTGCCAGCAGTGAAAGGCAGGGTGGTGGCTACACCTTC	CASSERQGGGYTF
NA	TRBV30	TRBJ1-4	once	TGTGCCTGGAGTGTTCGAGGGAATGAAAAACTGTTTTTT	CAWSVRGNEKLFF
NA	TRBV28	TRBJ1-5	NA	TGTGCCAGCAGTTCACCAGGGCCCCCGAATCAGCCCCAGCATTTT	CASSSPGPPNQPQHF
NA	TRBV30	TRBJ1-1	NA	TGTGCCTGGAAAGGGTCAGGGAGGGGATTAACTGAAGCTTTCTTT	CAWKGSGRGLTEAFF
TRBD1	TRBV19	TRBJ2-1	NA	TGTGCCAGTAGAACGGGACAGGTCTACAATGAGCAGTTCTTC	CASRTGQVYNEQFF
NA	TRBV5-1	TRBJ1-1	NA	TGCGCCAGCAGCGCCCTCAGGGGTGCAACCGAAGAAGCTTTCTTT	CASSALRGATEEAFF
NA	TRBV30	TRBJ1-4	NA	TGTGCCTGGAGTGTCAACGGGGGCCATGAAAAACTGTTTTTT	CAWSVNGGHEKLFF
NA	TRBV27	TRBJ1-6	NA	TGTGCCAGCAGTTTCCTTTGGGGGGGGTCAGTCCACTTT	CASSFLWGGSVHF
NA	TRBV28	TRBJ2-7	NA	TGTGCCAGCAGTTCCTCAACAGGGCTGGGGGCCTACGAGCAGTACTTC	CASSSSTGLGAYEQYF
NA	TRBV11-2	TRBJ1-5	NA	TGTGCCAGCAGCCCCGGGAGATCCAATCAGCCCCAGCATTTT	CASSPGRSNQPQHF
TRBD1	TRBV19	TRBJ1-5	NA	TGTGCCAGTAGCCAGACAGGGATCATCAATCAGCCCCAGCATTTT	CASSQTGIINQPQHF
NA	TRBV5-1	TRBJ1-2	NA	TGCGCCAGCAGCTTGTCTGGAAACCCCCTGGATGGCTACACCTTC	CASSLSGNPLDGYTF
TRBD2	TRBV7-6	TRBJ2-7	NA	TGTGCCAGCAGCCCCTCCACGGGAGGGGGCTACGAGCAGTACTTC	CASSPSTGGGYEQYF
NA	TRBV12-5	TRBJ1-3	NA	TGTGCTAGTGGTCCCCCCCCTGGAAACACCATATATTTT	CASGPPPGNTIYF
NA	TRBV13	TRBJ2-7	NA	TGTGCCAGCAGCTTATCCCCCTCCTACGAGCAGTACTTC	CASSLSPSYEQYF
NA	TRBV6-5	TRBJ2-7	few	TGTGCCAGCAGTTACATAAGTGACAGCTCCTACGAGCAGTACTTC	CASSYISDSSYEQYF
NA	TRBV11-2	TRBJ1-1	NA	TGTGCCAGCAGCTTAATTGTGGGCACTGAAGCTTTCTTT	CASSLIVGTEAFF
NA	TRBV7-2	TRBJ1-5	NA	TGTGCCAGCAGCTTAGCGCCGGGTCAGCCCCAGCATTTT	CASSLAPGQPQHF
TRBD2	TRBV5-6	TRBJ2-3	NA	TGTGCCAGCAGCCTAGCGGGAGGGCCGCCAGATACGCAGTATTTT	CASSLAGGPPDTQYF
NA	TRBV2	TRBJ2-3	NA	TGTGCCAGCAGCCAACAGCGTACCCCCAGAGATACGCAGTATTTT	CASSQQRTPRDTQYF
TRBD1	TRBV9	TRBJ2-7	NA	TGTGCCAGCAGGGGGGACAGCTCCTACGAGCAGTACTTC	CASRGDSSYEQYF
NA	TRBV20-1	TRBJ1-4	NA	TGCAGTGCTAGTCGTGAAAAACTGTTTTTT	CSASREKLFF
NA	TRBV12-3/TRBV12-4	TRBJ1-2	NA	TGTGCCAGCAGTTTTGAGGGTTCCGGTTACACCTTC	CASSFEGSGYTF
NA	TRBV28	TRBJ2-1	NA	TGTGCCAGCAGTTTTGTACTAGGAAGCGTTTGGGAGCAGTTCTTC	CASSFVLGSVWEQFF
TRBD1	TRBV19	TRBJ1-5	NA	TGTGCCAGTAGGACAGGGTTGGGTCAGCCCCAGCATTTT	CASRTGLGQPQHF